The following is a T cell receptor (beta chain) sequence with its context. The sample originates from a study of T cell responses to AZD1222 COVID-19 vaccine. TCRdb keeps only in-frame clones here, not all; method: immunoSEQ multiplex PCR. The sample carries some 120,000 clones, around 92% recorded once. V was pared by 3 bases and J by 2 bases, with 4 bases of the junction left unmatched. This CDR3 comprises 15 residues. CDR1 and CDR2 from the germline V gene are SGDLS and YYNGEE. The chain employs TRBV9 and TRBJ2-7, with 11 bases that match TRBD2. The receptor was derived from an adult in good health. This material consisted of peripheral blood, taken on day 0 of AZD1222 vaccination. The CDR3 loop reads CASSAQLAGAYEQYF. CDR3 nucleotide sequence: TGTGCCAGCAGCGCCCAACTAGCGGGAGCCTACGAGCAGTACTTC. Looking up the rest from reference TRBV9 and TRBJ2-7 gives the full variable domain: DSGVTQTPKHLITATGQRVTLRCSPRSGDLSVYWYQQSLDQGLQFLIQYYNGEERAKGNILERFSAQQFPDLHSELNLSSLELGDSALYFCASSAQLAGAYEQYFGPGTRLTVT.